The clone carrying this TCR beta chain was seen just once. Its antigen remains unidentified. These data belong to a study of PD-L1 blockade in urothelial cancer. On the study more broadly: Before enrollment, 0 to 3 chemotherapy regimens had been given to patients. At 3 weeks (second dose) and 6 weeks after starting treatment, blood was analyzed. Per blood sample, T cells had a median of roughly 150,000.

Trimming removed 0 bases at V and 6 bases at J, with 9 bases between. The CDR3 contains 14 residues. Per germline, CDR1 SGHDT and CDR2 YYEEEE. The data were produced by immunoSEQ multiplex PCR, yet TCRdb's version contains in-frame clones alone and is incomplete. The sample gives 85,000 to 130,000 clones, approximately 90% of which show up once; about 0.92% is in the top ten. Study-wide results and limits: Stronger expansion of tumor-associated clones in blood at 3 weeks distinguished durable-benefit patients.

Specimen: PBMCs, collected around atezolizumab (anti-PD-L1) treatment. The chain couples TRBV5-6 to TRBJ2-2, with D uncertain. The clonotype originates from a woman of 80 years or more with urothelial cancer. CDR3 sequence: CASSLGLSPGELFF. As DNA, the CDR3 is TGTGCCAGCAGCTTGGGCTTGAGCCCCGGGGAGCTGTTTTTT.